Listed below are T cell receptor beta chains from one sample, sequenced in a study of blood T cell repertoires in COVID-19. The table came from immunoSEQ multiplex PCR; TCRdb's copy has only in-frame clones and leaves some out. The sample shows about 100,000 clones, almost 90% of them seen only once. The source material was peripheral blood. All receptors come from a human donor in a cohort sampled during active COVID-19. The CDR3 runs from the conserved cysteine through the conserved F or W. The order of the fields is CDR3 protein, CDR3 DNA, D gene, clone size, V gene, J gene. The D gene is left open where the match is weak. Rows give clone size only sometimes, using once, few, many, or a class for an expanded clone.

cdr3_aa: CASSLGPVAGTDTQYF
cdr3_nt: TGTGCCAGCAGCTTAGGCCCCGTAGCGGGGACAGATACGCAGTATTTT
d_call: TRBD2
clone_size: .
v_call: TRBV7-6
j_call: TRBJ2-3

cdr3_aa: CASSAPGQGTYEQYF
cdr3_nt: TGTGCCAGCAGCGCACCGGGACAGGGCACCTACGAGCAGTACTTC
d_call: TRBD1
clone_size: .
v_call: TRBV5-4
j_call: TRBJ2-7

cdr3_aa: CASRDSRTSGRTIVGQNNEQFF
cdr3_nt: TGTGCCAGCAGAGATTCCCGGACTAGCGGGAGGACCATAGTAGGCCAGAACAATGAGCAGTTCTTC
d_call: TRBD2
clone_size: .
v_call: TRBV27
j_call: TRBJ2-1

cdr3_aa: CASSSTTFSRSVMNTEAFF
cdr3_nt: TGTGCCAGCAGTTCGACGACCTTTTCACGGAGCGTTATGAACACTGAAGCTTTCTTT
d_call: .
clone_size: .
v_call: TRBV27
j_call: TRBJ1-1

cdr3_aa: CASGSVAGGKDEQFF
cdr3_nt: TGTGCTAGTGGTTCAGTAGCGGGAGGGAAGGATGAGCAGTTCTTC
d_call: TRBD2
clone_size: .
v_call: TRBV12-5
j_call: TRBJ2-1

cdr3_aa: CASSSTGFYEQYF
cdr3_nt: TGTGCCAGCAGCTCAACAGGGTTCTACGAGCAGTACTTC
d_call: .
clone_size: .
v_call: TRBV5-6
j_call: TRBJ2-7

cdr3_aa: CASSPYKQAVHQPQHF
cdr3_nt: TGTGCCAGCTCACCCTATAAACAGGCGGTTCATCAGCCCCAGCATTTT
d_call: .
clone_size: .
v_call: TRBV18
j_call: TRBJ1-5

cdr3_aa: CASSPRLANEQFF
cdr3_nt: TGTGCCAGCAGCCCCCGACTAGCCAATGAGCAGTTCTTC
d_call: TRBD2
clone_size: .
v_call: TRBV14
j_call: TRBJ2-1

cdr3_aa: CASSQGTNQETQYF
cdr3_nt: TGCGCCAGCAGCCAAGGAACAAACCAAGAGACCCAGTACTTC
d_call: .
clone_size: .
v_call: TRBV4-3
j_call: TRBJ2-5

cdr3_aa: CASSLPGGRDTGELFF
cdr3_nt: TGTGCCAGCAGCCTCCCTGGAGGGCGGGACACCGGGGAGCTGTTTTTT
d_call: .
clone_size: once
v_call: TRBV5-4
j_call: TRBJ2-2

cdr3_aa: CASSFAGGYGYTF
cdr3_nt: TGTGCCAGCAGCTTCGCAGGGGGCTATGGCTACACCTTC
d_call: TRBD1
clone_size: .
v_call: TRBV7-2
j_call: TRBJ1-2

cdr3_aa: CASSLGPVAGTSYEQYF
cdr3_nt: TGTGCCAGCAGCTTAGGGCCCGTAGCCGGGACTAGCTACGAGCAGTACTTC
d_call: TRBD2
clone_size: .
v_call: TRBV7-2
j_call: TRBJ2-7

cdr3_aa: CASNPGGINTGELFF
cdr3_nt: TGTGCCAGCAACCCGGGGGGGATTAACACCGGGGAGCTGTTTTTT
d_call: TRBD2
clone_size: .
v_call: TRBV2
j_call: TRBJ2-2

cdr3_aa: CASSEGQGLLF
cdr3_nt: TGTGCCAGCAGTGAGGGACAGGGCCTTCTCTTC
d_call: TRBD1
clone_size: .
v_call: TRBV25-1
j_call: TRBJ1-2

cdr3_aa: CASSIWAGVTSTEAFF
cdr3_nt: TGTGCCAGTAGTATTTGGGCAGGGGTAACGTCGACTGAAGCTTTCTTT
d_call: .
clone_size: .
v_call: TRBV19
j_call: TRBJ1-1

cdr3_aa: CASSRGGGTPYEQYF
cdr3_nt: TGTGCCAGCAGCCGCGGGGGCGGGACGCCCTACGAGCAGTACTTC
d_call: .
clone_size: .
v_call: TRBV6-2/TRBV6-3
j_call: TRBJ2-7

cdr3_aa: CASSELGTSGRAGTQYF
cdr3_nt: TGTGCCAGCAGTGAGTTGGGGACTAGCGGGAGGGCCGGGACGCAGTATTTT
d_call: TRBD2
clone_size: .
v_call: TRBV25-1
j_call: TRBJ2-3

cdr3_aa: CASSFAQNTGELFF
cdr3_nt: TGCGCCAGCAGCTTTGCGCAAAACACCGGGGAGCTGTTTTTT
d_call: .
clone_size: .
v_call: TRBV5-1
j_call: TRBJ2-2

cdr3_aa: CASSLTYAGGPQHF
cdr3_nt: TGTGCCAGCAGCTTGACTTACGCAGGGGGGCCCCAGCATTTT
d_call: TRBD1
clone_size: few
v_call: TRBV11-2
j_call: TRBJ1-5

cdr3_aa: CASSFTWQGAAGANVLTF
cdr3_nt: TGTGCCAGCAGCTTTACCTGGCAGGGGGCAGCAGGGGCCAACGTCCTGACTTTC
d_call: TRBD1
clone_size: .
v_call: TRBV5-6
j_call: TRBJ2-6

cdr3_aa: CASSLQTGGGYTF
cdr3_nt: TGTGCCAGCAGTTTACAGACAGGGGGGGGCTACACCTTC
d_call: TRBD1
clone_size: .
v_call: TRBV27
j_call: TRBJ1-2

cdr3_aa: CASSDRTGGVYYGYTF
cdr3_nt: TGTGCCAGCAGTGATAGGACAGGGGGCGTCTACTATGGCTACACCTTC
d_call: TRBD1
clone_size: .
v_call: TRBV6-1
j_call: TRBJ1-2

cdr3_aa: CATPRTEPSTDTQYF
cdr3_nt: TGTGCCACCCCCCGGACAGAGCCTAGCACAGATACGCAGTATTTT
d_call: .
clone_size: .
v_call: TRBV6-4
j_call: TRBJ2-3

cdr3_aa: CSVGITSGRRRYNEQFF
cdr3_nt: TGCAGCGTCGGAATTACTAGCGGGAGGCGACGCTACAATGAGCAGTTCTTC
d_call: TRBD2
clone_size: .
v_call: TRBV29-1
j_call: TRBJ2-1